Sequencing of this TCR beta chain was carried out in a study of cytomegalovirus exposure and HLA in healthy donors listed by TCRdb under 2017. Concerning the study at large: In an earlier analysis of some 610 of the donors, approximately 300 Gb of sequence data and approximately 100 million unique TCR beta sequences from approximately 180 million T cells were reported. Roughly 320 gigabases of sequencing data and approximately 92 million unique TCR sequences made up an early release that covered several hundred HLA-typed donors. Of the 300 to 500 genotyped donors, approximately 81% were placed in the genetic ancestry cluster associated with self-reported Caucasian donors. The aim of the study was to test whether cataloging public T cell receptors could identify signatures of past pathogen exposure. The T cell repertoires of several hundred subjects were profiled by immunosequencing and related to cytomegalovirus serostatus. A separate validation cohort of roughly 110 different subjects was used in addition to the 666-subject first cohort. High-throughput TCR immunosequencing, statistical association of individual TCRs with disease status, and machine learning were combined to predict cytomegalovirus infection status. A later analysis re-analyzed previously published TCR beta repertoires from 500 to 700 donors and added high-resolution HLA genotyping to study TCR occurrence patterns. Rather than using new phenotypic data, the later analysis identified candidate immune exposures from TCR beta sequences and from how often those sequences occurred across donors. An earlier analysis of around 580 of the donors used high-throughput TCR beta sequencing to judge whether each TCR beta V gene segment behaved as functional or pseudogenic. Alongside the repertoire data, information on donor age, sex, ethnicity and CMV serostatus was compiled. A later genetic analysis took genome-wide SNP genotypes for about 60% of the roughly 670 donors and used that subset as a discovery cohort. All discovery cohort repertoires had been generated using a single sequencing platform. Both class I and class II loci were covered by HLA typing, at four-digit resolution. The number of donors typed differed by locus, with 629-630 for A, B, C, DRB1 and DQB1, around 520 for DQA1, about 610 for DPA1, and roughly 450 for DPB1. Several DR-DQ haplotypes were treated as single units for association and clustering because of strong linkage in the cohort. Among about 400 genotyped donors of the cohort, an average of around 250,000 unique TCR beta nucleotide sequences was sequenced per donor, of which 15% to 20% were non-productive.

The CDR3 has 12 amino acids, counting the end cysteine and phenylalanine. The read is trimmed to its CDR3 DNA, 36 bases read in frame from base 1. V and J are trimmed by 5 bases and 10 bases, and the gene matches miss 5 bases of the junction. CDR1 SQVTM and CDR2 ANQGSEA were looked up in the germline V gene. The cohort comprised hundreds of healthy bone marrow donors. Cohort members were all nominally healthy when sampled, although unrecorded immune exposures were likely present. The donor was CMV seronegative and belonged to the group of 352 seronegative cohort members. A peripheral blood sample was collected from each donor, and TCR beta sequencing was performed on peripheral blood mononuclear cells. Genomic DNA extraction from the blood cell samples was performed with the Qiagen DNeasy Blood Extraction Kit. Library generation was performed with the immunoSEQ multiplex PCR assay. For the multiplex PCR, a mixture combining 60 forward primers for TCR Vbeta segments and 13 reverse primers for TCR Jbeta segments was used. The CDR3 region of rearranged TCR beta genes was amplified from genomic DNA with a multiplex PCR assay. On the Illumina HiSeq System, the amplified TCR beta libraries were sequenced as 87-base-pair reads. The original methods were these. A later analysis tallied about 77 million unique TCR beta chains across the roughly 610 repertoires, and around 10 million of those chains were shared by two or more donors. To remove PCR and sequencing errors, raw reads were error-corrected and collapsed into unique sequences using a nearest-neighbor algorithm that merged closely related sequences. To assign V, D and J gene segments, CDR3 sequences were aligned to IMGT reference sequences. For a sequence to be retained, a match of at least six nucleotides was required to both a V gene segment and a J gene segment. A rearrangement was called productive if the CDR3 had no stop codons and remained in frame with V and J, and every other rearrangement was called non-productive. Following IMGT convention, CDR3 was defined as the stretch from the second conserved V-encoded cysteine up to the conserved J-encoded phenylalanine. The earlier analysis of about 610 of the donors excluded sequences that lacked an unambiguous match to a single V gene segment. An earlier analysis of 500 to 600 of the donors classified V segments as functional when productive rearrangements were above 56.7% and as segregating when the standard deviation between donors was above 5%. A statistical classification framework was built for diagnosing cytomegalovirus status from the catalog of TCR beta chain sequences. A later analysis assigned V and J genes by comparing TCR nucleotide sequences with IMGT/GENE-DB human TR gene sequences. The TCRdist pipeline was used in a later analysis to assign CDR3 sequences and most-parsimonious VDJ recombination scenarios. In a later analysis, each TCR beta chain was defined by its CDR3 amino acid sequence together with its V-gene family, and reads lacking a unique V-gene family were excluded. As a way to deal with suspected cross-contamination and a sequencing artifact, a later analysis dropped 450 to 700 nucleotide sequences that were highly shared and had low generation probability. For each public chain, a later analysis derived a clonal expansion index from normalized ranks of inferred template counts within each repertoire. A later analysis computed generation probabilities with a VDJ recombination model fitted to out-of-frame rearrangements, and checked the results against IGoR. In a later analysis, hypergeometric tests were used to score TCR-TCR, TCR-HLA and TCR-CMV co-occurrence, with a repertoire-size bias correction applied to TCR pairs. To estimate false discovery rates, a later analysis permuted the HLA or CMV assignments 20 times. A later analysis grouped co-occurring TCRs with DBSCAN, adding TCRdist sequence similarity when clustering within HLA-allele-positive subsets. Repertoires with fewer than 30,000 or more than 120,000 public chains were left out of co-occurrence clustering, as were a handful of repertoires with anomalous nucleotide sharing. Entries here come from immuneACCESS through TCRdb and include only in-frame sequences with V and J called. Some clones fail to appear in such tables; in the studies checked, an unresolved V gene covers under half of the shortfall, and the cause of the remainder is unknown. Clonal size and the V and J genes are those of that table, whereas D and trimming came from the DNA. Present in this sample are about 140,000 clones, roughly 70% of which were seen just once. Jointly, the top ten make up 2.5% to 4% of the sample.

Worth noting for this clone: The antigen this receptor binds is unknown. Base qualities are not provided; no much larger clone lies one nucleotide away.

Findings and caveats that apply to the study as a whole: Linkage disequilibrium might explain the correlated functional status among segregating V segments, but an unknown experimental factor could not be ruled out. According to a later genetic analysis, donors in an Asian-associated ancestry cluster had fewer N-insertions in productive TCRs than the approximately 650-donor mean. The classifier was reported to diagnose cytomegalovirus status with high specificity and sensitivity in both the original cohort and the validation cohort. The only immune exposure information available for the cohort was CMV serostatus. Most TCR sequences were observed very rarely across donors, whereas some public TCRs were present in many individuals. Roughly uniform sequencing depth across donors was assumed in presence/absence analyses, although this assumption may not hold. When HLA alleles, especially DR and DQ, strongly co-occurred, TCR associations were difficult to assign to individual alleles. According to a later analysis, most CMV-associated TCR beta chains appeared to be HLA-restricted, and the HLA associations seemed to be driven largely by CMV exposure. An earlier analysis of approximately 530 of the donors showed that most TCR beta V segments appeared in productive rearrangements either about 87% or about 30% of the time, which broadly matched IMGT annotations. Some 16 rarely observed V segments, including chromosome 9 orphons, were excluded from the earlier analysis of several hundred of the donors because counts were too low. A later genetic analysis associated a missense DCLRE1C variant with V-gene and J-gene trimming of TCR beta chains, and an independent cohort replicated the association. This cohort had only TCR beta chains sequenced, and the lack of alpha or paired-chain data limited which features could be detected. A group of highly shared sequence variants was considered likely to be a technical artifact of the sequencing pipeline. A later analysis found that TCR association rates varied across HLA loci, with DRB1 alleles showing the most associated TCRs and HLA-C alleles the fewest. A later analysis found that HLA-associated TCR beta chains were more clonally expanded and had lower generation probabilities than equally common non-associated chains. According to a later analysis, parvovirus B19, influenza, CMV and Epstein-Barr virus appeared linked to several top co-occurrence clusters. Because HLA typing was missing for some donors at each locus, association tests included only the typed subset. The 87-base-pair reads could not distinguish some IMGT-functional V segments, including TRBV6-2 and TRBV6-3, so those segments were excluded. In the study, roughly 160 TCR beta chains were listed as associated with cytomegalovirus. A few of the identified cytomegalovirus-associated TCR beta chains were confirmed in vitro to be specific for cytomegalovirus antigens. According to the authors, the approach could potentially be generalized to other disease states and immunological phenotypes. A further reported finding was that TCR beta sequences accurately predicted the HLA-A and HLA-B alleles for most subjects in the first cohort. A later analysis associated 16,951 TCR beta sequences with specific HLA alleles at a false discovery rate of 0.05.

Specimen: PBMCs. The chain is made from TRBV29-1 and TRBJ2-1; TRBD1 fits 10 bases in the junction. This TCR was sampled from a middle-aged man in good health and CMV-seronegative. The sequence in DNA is TGCAGCGTTAAAGGACAGGGGGTCGAGCAGTTCTTC. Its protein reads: CSVKGQGVEQFF.